A single T cell receptor (beta chain) is shown here with its context. The antigen remains unidentified. The sample originates from a study of PD-1 blockade in classical Hodgkin lymphoma. Time point specified: newly diagnosed, previously untreated cHL patient sample. It was by magnetic negative selection that CD4+ T cells were purified from thawed PBMCs. Peripheral samples used as comparators were newly diagnosed, untreated classical Hodgkin lymphoma PBMCs. Study-level findings and limits: The study reported lower baseline TCR diversity in newly diagnosed patients than in healthy donors. The causes of the repertoire differences, possibly disease activity or prior therapy, remain undefined.

Sequencing was performed with immunoSEQ multiplex PCR; in TCRdb, only in-frame clones are kept and a portion is missing. The repertoire holds about 3,300 clones, with 84% as singletons. With V trimmed by 4 bases and J by 2 bases, 3 bases remained unmatched. This CDR3 contains 16 residues. CDR1 and CDR2 (germline): SGHRS, YFSETQ. The sequence derives from a human donor with classical Hodgkin lymphoma. The source material was CD4+ T cells from blood. The gene calls are TRBV5-1 and TRBJ2-1; 13 bases are a match to TRBD2. The CDR3 loop reads CASSGTSGTPYNEQFF. CDR3 coding DNA: TGCGCCAGCAGCGGGACTAGCGGGACCCCCTACAATGAGCAGTTCTTC.